This T cell receptor beta chain originates from a study of blood T cell repertoires in COVID-19. The germline V gene has CDR1 SGHTS and CDR2 YDEGEE. CDR3 length: 16 amino acids. V lost 3 bases and J lost 1, with 16 bases in between. This clone was detected many times. TCRdb's table, derived via immunoSEQ multiplex PCR, lists solely in-frame clones and lacks some. Of a few hundred thousand clones in the sample, around 90% were seen once. V usage is TRBV5-8 and J usage is TRBJ1-1; TRBD1 is a possible D gene (6 bases). The sequencing input was peripheral blood. The TCR was taken from a man aged 35 to 55 with acute or convalescent COVID-19. The CDR3 loop is CASSSNRELGNTEAFF. The CDR3, as DNA: TGTGCCAGCAGCTCTAACAGGGAACTGGGGAACACTGAAGCTTTCTTT.